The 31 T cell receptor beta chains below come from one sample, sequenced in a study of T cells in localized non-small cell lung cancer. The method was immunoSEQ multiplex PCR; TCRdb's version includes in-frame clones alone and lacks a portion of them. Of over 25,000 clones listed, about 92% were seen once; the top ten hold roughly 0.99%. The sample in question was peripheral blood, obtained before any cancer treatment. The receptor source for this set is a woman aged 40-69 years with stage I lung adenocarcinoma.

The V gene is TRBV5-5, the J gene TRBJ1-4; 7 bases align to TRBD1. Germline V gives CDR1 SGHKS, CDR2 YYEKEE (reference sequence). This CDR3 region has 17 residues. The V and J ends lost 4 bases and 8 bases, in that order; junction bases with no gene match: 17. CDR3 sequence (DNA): TGTGCCAGCAGCAGTGACAGGGACCGAGGGGGAGGGGAAAAACTGTTTTTT. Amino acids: CASSSDRDRGGGEKLFF.

In nucleotides, the CDR3 is TGCGCCAGCAGCCAAGGGGGTGTAGCGGAGAGCTCCTACAATGAGCAGTTCTTC. It encodes CASSQGGVAESSYNEQFF. V and J are TRBV4-3 and TRBJ2-1, with a tentative D call TRBD2 (6 bases). This CDR3 region has 18 residues. CDR1 and CDR2 (germline): LGHNA, YSLEER. V was cut by 1 base and J by 0 bases, with 16 bases left in between.

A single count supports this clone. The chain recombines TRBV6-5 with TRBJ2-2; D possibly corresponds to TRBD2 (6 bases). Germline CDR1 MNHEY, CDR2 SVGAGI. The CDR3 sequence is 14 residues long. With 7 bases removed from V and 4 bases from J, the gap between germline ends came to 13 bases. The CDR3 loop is CASTPPGGTGELFF. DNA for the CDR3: TGTGCCAGCACCCCCCCCGGGGGCACCGGGGAGCTGTTTTTT.

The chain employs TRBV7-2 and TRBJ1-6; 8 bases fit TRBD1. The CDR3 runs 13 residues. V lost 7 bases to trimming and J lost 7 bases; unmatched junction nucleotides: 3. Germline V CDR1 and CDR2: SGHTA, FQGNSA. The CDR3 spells CASNGQGNSPLHF. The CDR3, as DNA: TGTGCCAGCAACGGACAGGGAAATTCACCCCTCCACTTT.

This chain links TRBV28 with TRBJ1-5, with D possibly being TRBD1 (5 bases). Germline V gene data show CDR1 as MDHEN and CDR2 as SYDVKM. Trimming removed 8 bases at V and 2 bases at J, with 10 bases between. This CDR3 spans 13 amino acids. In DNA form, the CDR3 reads TGTGCCAGCCAGGGCACGGGCAATCAGCCCCAGCATTTT. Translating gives CASQGTGNQPQHF.

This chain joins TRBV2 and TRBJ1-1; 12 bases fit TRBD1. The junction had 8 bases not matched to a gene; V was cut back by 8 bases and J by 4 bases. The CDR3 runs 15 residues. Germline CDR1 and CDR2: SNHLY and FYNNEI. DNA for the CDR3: TGTGCCAGCCGAGACGGGGACAGGGGGCCCACTGAAGCTTTCTTT. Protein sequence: CASRDGDRGPTEAFF.

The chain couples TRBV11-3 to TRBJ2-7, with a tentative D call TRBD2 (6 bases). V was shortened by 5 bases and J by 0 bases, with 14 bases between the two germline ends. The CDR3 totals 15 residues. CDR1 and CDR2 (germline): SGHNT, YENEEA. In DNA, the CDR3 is TGTGCCAGCAGCCGGACTACTAGCACCTCCTACGAGCAGTACTTC. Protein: CASSRTTSTSYEQYF.

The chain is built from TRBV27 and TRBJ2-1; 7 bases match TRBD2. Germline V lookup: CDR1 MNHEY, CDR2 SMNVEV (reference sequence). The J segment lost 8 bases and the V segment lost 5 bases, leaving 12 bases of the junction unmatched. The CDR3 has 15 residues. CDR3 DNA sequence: TGTGCCAGCAGTCCAACTCCCGGGACTACAGATGAGCAGTTCTTC. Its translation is CASSPTPGTTDEQFF.

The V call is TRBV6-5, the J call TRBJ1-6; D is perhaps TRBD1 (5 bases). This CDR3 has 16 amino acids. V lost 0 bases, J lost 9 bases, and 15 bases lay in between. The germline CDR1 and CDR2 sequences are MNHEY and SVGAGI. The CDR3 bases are TGTGCCAGCAGTTACTCGACGGGGGTCAGATCTTCACCCCTCCACTTT. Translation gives CASSYSTGVRSSPLHF.

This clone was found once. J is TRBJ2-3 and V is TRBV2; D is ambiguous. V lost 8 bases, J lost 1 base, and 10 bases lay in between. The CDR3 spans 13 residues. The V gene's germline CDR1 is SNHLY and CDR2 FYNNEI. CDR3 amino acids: CASCLLRTDTQYF. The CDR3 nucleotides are TGTGCCAGCTGCTTGCTCCGCACAGATACGCAGTATTTT.

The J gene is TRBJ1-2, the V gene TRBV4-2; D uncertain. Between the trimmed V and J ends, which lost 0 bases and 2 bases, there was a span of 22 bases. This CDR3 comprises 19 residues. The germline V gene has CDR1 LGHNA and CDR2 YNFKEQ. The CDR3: CASSQESQPSRRRNYGYTF. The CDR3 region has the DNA TGTGCCAGCAGCCAAGAATCTCAACCCAGTCGCAGGCGAAACTATGGCTACACCTTC.

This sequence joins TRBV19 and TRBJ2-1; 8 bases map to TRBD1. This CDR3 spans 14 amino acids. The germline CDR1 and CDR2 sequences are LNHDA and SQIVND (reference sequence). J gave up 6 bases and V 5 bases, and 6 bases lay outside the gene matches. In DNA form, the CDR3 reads TGTGCCAGTAGTCCGGGACAGGTGCTCAATGAGCAGTTCTTC. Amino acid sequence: CASSPGQVLNEQFF.

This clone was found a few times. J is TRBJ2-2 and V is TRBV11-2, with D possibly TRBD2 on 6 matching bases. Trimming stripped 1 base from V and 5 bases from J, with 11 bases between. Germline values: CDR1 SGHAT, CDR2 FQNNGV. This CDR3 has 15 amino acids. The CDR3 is CASSLAVGGTGELFF. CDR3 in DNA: TGTGCCAGCAGCTTAGCTGTAGGAGGGACCGGGGAGCTGTTTTTT.

As DNA, the CDR3 is TGTGCCAGTTGGGCTAGCGGATACAATGAGCAGTTCTTC. As protein: CASWASGYNEQFF. This chain links TRBV19 with TRBJ2-1; 7 bases agree with TRBD2. Trimming removed 8 bases from V and 4 bases from J; junction bases left unmatched: 5. This CDR3 region has 13 residues. The V gene's germline CDR1 is LNHDA and CDR2 SQIVND (reference sequence). The whole variable domain, filled in from reference TRBV19 and TRBJ2-1, reads DGGITQSPKYLFRKEGQNVTLSCEQNLNHDAMYWYRQDPGQGLRLIYYSQIVNDFQKGDIAEGYSVSREKKESFPLTVTSAQKNPTAFYLCASWASGYNEQFFGPGTRLTVL.

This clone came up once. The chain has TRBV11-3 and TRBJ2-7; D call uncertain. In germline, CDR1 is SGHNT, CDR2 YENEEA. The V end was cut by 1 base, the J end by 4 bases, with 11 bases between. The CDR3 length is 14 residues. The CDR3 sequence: CASSLALKGYEQYF. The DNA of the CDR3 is TGTGCCAGCAGCTTAGCCCTGAAGGGTTACGAGCAGTACTTC.

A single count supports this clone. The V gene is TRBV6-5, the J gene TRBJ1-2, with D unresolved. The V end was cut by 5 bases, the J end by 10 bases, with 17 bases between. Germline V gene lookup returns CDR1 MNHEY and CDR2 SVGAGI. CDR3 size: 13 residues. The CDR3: CASSDLGSSYYTF. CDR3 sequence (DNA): TGTGCCAGCAGTGACCTGGGCAGCTCCTACTACACCTTC.

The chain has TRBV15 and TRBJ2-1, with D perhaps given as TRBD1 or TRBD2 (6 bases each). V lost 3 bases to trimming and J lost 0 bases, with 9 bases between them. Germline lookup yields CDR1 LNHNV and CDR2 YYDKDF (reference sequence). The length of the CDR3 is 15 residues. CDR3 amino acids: CATSREGDSYNEQFF. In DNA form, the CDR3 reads TGTGCCACCAGCAGGGAGGGGGACTCCTACAATGAGCAGTTCTTC.

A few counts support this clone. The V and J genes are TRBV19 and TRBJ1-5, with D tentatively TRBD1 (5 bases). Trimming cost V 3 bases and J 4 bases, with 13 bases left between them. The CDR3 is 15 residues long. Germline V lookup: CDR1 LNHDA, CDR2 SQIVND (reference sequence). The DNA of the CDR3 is TGTGCCAGTAGTATTGCGATTGGGGGTAATCAGCCCCAGCATTTT. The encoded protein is CASSIAIGGNQPQHF.

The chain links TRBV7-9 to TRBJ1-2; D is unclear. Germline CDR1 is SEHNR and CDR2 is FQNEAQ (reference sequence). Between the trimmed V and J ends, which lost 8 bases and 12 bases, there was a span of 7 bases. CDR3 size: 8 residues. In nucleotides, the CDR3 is TGTGCCAGCCCTTTTGACACCTTC. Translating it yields CASPFDTF.

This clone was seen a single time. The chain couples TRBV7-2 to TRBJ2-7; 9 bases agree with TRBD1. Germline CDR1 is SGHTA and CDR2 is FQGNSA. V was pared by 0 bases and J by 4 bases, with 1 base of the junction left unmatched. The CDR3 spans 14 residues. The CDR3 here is CASSLADRGYEQYF. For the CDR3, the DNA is TGTGCCAGCAGCTTAGCAGACAGGGGGTACGAGCAGTACTTC.

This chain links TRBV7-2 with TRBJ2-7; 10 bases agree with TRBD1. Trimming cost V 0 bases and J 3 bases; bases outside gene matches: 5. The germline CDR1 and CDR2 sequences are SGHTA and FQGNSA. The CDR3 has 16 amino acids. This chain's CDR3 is CASSLAGTGDVYEQYF. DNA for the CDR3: TGTGCCAGCAGCTTAGCTGGGACAGGGGACGTCTACGAGCAGTACTTC.

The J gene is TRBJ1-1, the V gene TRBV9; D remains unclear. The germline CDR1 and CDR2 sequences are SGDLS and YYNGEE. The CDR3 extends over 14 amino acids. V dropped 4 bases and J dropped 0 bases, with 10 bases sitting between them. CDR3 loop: CASSPRAVNTEAFF. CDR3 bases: TGTGCCAGCAGCCCCCGCGCGGTGAACACTGAAGCTTTCTTT.

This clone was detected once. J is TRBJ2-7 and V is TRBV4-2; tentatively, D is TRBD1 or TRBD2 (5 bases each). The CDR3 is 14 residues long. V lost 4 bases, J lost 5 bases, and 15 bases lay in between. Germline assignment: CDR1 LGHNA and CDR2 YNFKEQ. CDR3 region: CASSRSGTKDEQYF. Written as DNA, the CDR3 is TGTGCCAGCAGCCGGTCCGGGACGAAGGACGAGCAGTACTTC.

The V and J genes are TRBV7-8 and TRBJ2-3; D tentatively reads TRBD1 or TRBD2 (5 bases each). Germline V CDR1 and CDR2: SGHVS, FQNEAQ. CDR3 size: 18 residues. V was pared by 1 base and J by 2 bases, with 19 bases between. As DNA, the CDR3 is TGTGCCAGCAGCTTAGATCCCGCTGGGGACGAAAACACAGATACGCAGTATTTT. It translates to CASSLDPAGDENTDTQYF.

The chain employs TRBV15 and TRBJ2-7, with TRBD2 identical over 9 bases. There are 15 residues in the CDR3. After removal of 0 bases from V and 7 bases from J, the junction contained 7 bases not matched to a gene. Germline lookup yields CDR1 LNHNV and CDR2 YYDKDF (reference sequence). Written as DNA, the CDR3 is TGTGCCACCAGCAGAGAGCGGGGGGGCCGAGGGGAGCAGTACTTC. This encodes CATSRERGGRGEQYF.

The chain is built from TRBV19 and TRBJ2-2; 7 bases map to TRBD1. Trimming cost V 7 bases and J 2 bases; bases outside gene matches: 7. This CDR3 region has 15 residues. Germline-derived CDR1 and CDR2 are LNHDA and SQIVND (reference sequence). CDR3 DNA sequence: TGTGCCAGTAACACGGGACAGACTAACACCGGGGAGCTGTTTTTT. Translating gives CASNTGQTNTGELFF.

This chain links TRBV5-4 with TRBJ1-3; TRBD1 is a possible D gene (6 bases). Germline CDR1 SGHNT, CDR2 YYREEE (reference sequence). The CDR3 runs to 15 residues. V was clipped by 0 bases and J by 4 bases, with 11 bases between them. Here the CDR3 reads CASSLDTGPGNTIYF. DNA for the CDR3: TGTGCCAGCAGCTTGGATACAGGGCCAGGAAACACCATATATTTT.

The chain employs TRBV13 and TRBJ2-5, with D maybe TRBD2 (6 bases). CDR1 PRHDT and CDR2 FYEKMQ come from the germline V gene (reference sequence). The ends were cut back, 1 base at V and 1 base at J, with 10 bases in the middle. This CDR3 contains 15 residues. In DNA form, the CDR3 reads TGTGCCAGCAGCTTAGCCGACGGGGGCCAAGAGACCCAGTACTTC. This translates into CASSLADGGQETQYF.

CDR3 region: CASSFETPHTGELFF. CDR3 in DNA: TGTGCCAGCAGCTTCGAGACACCACATACCGGGGAGCTGTTTTTT. This chain joins TRBV5-6 and TRBJ2-2, with D hard to call. CDR3 length: 15 amino acids. The ends were cut back, 2 bases at V and 5 bases at J, with 13 bases in the middle. CDR1 is SGHDT, CDR2 YYEEEE, per germline. Variable domain in full (rest from reference TRBV5-6 and TRBJ2-2): DAGVTQSPTHLIKTRGQQVTLRCSPKSGHDTVSWYQQALGQGPQFIFQYYEEEERQRGNFPDRFSGHQFPNYSSELNVNALLLGDSALYLCASSFETPHTGELFFGEGSRLTVL.

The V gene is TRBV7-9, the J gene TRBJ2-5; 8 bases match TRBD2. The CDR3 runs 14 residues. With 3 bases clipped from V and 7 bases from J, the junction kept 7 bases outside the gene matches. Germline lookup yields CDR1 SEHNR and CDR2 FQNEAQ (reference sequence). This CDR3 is CASSFTAGEGTQYF. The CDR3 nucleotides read TGTGCCAGCAGCTTTACAGCGGGAGAGGGGACCCAGTACTTC.

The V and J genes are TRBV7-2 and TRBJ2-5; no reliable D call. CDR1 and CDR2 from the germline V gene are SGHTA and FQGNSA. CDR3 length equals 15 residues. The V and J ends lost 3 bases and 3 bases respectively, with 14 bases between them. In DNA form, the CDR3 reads TGTGCCAGCAGCTTTTCGGGTGGGCGAGAAGAGACCCAGTACTTC. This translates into CASSFSGGREETQYF.